This T cell receptor beta chain was observed in a study of T cells after somatic rescue of genetic block. Germline CDR1 MNHEY, CDR2 SMNVEV (reference sequence). Deletions cut 6 bases from V and 2 bases from J, with 5 bases between. This CDR3 region has 11 residues. Only in-frame clones appear in the TCRdb table, and some are missing; sequencing was by immunoSEQ multiplex PCR. The sample includes 11,000 to 15,000 clones, about two thirds of them seen just once. Specimen: peripheral blood mononuclear cells (PBMCs). The V call is TRBV27, the J call TRBJ2-7, with D uncertain. This sequence originates from a boy younger than 18. CDR3 nucleotides: TGTGCCAGCAGGGGTGCCTACGAGCAGTACTTC. This sequence encodes CASRGAYEQYF.